This T cell receptor beta chain was captured by sequencing in a study of OX40 agonist ivuxolimab in advanced cancers. Trimming removed 6 bases from V and 6 bases from J, with 22 bases in between. The CDR3 is 16 amino acids. Germline V gives CDR1 KGHSH, CDR2 LQKENI. Clones were read by immunoSEQ multiplex PCR, and TCRdb kept only the in-frame ones, dropping some. The sample includes tens of thousands of clones, approximately 90% of them seen just once. V usage is TRBV18 and J usage is TRBJ2-3, with D possibly TRBD1 on 6 matching bases. The source of this sequence is an adult with an advanced solid tumor such as melanoma, head and neck, liver or kidney cancer. The input for sequencing was CD4+ or CD8+ T cells sorted from blood, taken in a trial of the OX40 agonist ivuxolimab. CDR3 region: CASSPRTATTGDTQYF. The DNA of the CDR3 is TGTGCCAGCTCCCCGAGGACAGCCACTACCGGGGATACGCAGTATTTT.